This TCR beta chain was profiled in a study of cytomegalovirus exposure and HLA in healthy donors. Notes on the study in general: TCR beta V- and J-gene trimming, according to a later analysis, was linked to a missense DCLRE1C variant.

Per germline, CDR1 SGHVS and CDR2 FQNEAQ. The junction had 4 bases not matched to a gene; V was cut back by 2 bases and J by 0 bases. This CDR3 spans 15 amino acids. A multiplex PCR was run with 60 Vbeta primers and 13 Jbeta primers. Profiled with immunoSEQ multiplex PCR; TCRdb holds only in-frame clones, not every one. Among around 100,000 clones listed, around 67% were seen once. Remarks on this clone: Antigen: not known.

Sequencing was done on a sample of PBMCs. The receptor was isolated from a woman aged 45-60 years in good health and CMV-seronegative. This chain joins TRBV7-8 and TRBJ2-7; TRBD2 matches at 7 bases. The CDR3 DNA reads TGTGCCAGCAGCTTATTCGGGGGGACCTCCTACGAGCAGTACTTC. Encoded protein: CASSLFGGTSYEQYF.